This TCR beta chain was observed in a study of blood T cells in healthy people across ages. This clonotype has just a few counts. This CDR3 region has 11 residues. V was cut by 5 bases and J by 8 bases, with 7 bases left in between. The germline V gene has CDR1 SEHNR and CDR2 FQNEAQ (reference sequence). Ranging in age from roughly 6 to 90, the donors were healthy Caucasian individuals from Russia. Primed by a sample-barcoded 5' primer and a J-beta primer mix, a second PCR proceeded for roughly 7 to 11 cycles. TCRdb passed the 5' RACE reads through MiXCR, listing each CDR3 protein once. The sample has roughly 1,300,000 distinct CDR3 sequences; approximately 59% are singletons.

Sequencing was performed on blood. The chain employs TRBV7-9 and TRBJ2-1, with no clear D. The TCR was taken from a man aged 18 to 30 in good health. The CDR3 DNA sequence: TGTGCCAGCAGCCCTCCGGATGAGCAGTTCTTC. Its translation: CASSPPDEQFF.